The subject of this entry is one T cell receptor beta chain. What it binds is not known. The sample comes from a study of human T cells and chemical hapten exposure. Study-wide points: Because they had alopecia, donors may respond immunologically unlike healthy people.

The CDR3 has 17 amino acids. Trimming cost V 3 bases and J 2 bases, with 17 bases left between them. Time point noted: pre-sensitization, week 0. Treatment of the sample: therapeutic diphenylcyclopropenone sensitization with weekly scalp DPC. TCRdb reprocessed the RACE reads with MiXCR, giving one entry per CDR3 protein. The sample has some 360,000 distinct CDR3 sequences; 5% to 6.5% are singletons. This TCR derives from a woman in her forties or fifties with alopecia areata. Some clones in this sample may be carry-over from other donors' samples. This specimen was whole blood, taken in connection with sensitization to the hapten diphenylcyclopropenone (DPC). The genes are TRBV12-3 or TRBV12-4 and TRBJ1-5; the D gene is possibly TRBD1 (6 bases). The CDR3 nucleotides are TGTGCCAGCAGTTTCGGTCGGGGGGCTGAGGGCAATCAGCCCCAGCATTTT. Amino acids: CASSFGRGAEGNQPQHF.